This paragraph covers one T cell receptor beta chain sequence. This sample stems from a study of blood T cell repertoires in COVID-19. Looking at the study overall: Spain, Italy and the United States supplied samples that represented acute and convalescent COVID-19. PBMCs, B-cell-depleted T cells, or T cells provided the cDNA or gDNA that made up the material.

Sequenced by immunoSEQ multiplex PCR; TCRdb stores in-frame clones only, minus some. The sample includes approximately 72,000 clones, 80% to 85% of them seen just once. Sequenced material: peripheral blood. The source is a man aged 50-59 years with active COVID-19.

CDR3 nucleotide sequence: TGTGCCAGTAGTATCCAGGGGGCCGGCACTGAAGCTTTCTTT. Translating gives CASSIQGAGTEAFF. The chain links TRBV19 to TRBJ1-1; 8 bases fit TRBD1. V gave up 3 bases and J gave up 4 bases; unmatched junction bases: 4. This CDR3 is 14 amino acids long. Germline V gene sequence: CDR1 LNHDA, CDR2 SQIVND (reference sequence). Supplemented by reference TRBV19 and TRBJ1-1, the full variable domain reads DGGITQSPKYLFRKEGQNVTLSCEQNLNHDAMYWYRQDPGQGLRLIYYSQIVNDFQKGDIAEGYSVSREKKESFPLTVTSAQKNPTAFYLCASSIQGAGTEAFFGQGTRLTVV.